This T cell receptor beta chain is from a study of brain T cells in children with intractable seizures (dated by TCRdb to the early 2020s). As for the study more broadly: Resected brain tissue from 53 pediatric epilepsy surgery cases was initially screened for immune gene transcripts with a NanoString immunology panel. Among the roughly 12 selected surgery cases, pre-surgery blood was additionally sequenced for eight, leaving four cases with brain tissue only.

TCR beta chain sequences were generated from genomic DNA using the immunoSEQ assay. In the original analysis: CDR3 sequences not starting with the conserved framework cysteine at position 104 were manually removed. To get clonality, the normalized Shannon's Diversity Index was subtracted from one, giving values from 0 (maximal diversity) to 1 (oligoclonal). To check whether a given CDR3 had different frequencies in two samples, for example brain versus blood, chi-squared comparison-of-proportions tests were used. Public clonotypes were identified by searching immuneACCESS, and similarity to known antiviral clonotypes was assessed with the VDJdb browser. TCRdb mirrors the immuneACCESS table, restricted to in-frame sequences. Some clones are absent from its copies; in checked studies, under half trace to an unresolved V gene, and the reason for the others is unknown. The V and J calls and clone size were taken over from that table, and D and trimming were inferred from the DNA. Recorded for this sample are approximately 60,000 clones; around 95% of them occurred a single time. In total, the top ten clones hold more than 0.35% of the sample.

In the case of this clone: Its specific antigen is unknown. Per-base quality was not reported, and no clone a single base away is much larger than it.

V trim: 2 bases; J trim: 2 bases; unmatched bases: 9. From the cysteine through the phenylalanine, the CDR3 covers 16 amino acids. Here the CDR3 DNA is all that survives: 48 bases in frame from base 1. CDR1 and CDR2 are drawn from the germline V gene: MNHNS, SASEGT. The time point label here, explained by the study, means: resected brain tissue, or blood drawn just prior to surgery. The surgery cases with the highest brain T cell transcript signatures were chosen for TCR beta chain sequencing of brain tissue, and also of blood when blood was available. Before surgery, the patients had been given at least one anti-epileptic drug. TCR-sequenced patients were children with drug-resistant epilepsy due to tuberous sclerosis complex, focal cortical dysplasia, Rasmussen encephalitis or hemimegalencephaly. Blood samples were drawn just before the epilepsy surgery. The Monarch genomic DNA purification kit was used to extract bulk genomic DNA from unsorted brain tissue and from whole blood.

What the research found in general, with its limitations: The patients' HCMV serostatus was not known, and viral specificity was inferred solely from CDR3 sequence similarity. Sequencing depth differed between pre- and post-surgery blood, so clones missing from the pre-surgery sample may reflect undersampling.

The sequence was collected from a boy younger than two with focal cortical dysplasia and intractable seizures. The rearranged segments are TRBV6-1 and TRBJ2-7, and TRBD2 aligns with 7 junction nucleotides. The sequences come from peripheral blood, collected at surgery. The CDR3 region: CASSEPAAGATYEQYF. The DNA sequence reads TGTGCCAGCAGTGAACCAGCGGCGGGAGCCACCTACGAGCAGTACTTC.